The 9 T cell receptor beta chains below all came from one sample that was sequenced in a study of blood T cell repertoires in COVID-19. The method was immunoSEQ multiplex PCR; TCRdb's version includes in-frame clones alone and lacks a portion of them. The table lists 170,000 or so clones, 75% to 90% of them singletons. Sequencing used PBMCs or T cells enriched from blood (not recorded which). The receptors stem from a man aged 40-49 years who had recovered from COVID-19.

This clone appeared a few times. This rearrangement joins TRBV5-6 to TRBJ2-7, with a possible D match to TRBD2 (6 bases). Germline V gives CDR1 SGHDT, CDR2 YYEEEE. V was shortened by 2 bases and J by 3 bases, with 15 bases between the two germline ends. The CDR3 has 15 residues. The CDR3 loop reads CASSFGAGGLYEQYF. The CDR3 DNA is TGTGCCAGCAGCTTTGGAGCGGGTGGCCTCTACGAGCAGTACTTC.

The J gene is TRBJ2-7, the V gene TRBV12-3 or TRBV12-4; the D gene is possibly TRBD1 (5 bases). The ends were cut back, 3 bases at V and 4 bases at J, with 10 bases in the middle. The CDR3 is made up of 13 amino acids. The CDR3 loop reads CASSFPGWYEQYF. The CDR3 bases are TGTGCCAGCAGTTTCCCAGGGTGGTACGAGCAGTACTTC.

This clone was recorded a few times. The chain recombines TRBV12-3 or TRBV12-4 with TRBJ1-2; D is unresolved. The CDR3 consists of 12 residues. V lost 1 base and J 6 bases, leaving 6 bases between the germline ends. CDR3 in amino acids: CASSLEQDGYTF. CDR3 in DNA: TGTGCCAGCAGTTTAGAACAAGATGGCTACACCTTC.

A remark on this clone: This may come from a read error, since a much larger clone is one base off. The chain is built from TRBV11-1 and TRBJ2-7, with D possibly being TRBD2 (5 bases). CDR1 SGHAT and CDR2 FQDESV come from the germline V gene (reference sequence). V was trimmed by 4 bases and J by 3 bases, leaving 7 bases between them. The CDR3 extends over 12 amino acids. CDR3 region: CASSSGDYEQYF. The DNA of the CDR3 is TGTGCCAGCAGCTCCGGGGACTACGAGCAGTACTTC.

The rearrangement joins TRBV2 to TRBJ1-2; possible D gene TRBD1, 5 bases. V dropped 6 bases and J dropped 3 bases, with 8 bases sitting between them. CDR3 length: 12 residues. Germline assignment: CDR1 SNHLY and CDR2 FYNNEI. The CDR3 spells CASRGGDYGYTF. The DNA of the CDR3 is TGTGCCAGCAGAGGAGGGGACTATGGCTACACCTTC.

The CDR3 region has the DNA TGCGCCAGCAGCTCACGGACTAGCGGGAGGGCCGAAAGGAACCCCTACGAGCAGTACTTC. Amino acids: CASSSRTSGRAERNPYEQYF. The chain couples TRBV5-1 to TRBJ2-7; 15 bases match TRBD2. This CDR3 is 20 amino acids long. Germline loops: CDR1 SGHRS, CDR2 YFSETQ. V was pared by 3 bases and J by 2 bases, with 15 bases of the junction left unmatched. Drawing the rest from reference TRBV5-1 and TRBJ2-7, the complete variable domain is KAGVTQTPRYLIKTRGQQVTLSCSPISGHRSVSWYQQTPGQGLQFLFEYFSETQRNKGNFPGRFSGRQFSNSRSEMNVSTLELGDSALYLCASSSRTSGRAERNPYEQYFGPGTRLTVT.

The CDR3 sequence: CASSPPTVVAGNTIYF. CDR3 nucleotides: TGTGCCAGCAGCCCGCCGACAGTCGTAGCTGGAAACACCATATATTTT. The chain is built from TRBV7-9 and TRBJ1-3; perhaps TRBD1 as D (5 bases). The CDR3 totals 16 residues. In germline, CDR1 is SEHNR, CDR2 FQNEAQ (reference sequence). Trimming took 5 bases from V and 2 from J, leaving 16 bases between them.

The CDR3 protein is CASSPRRGGYSYEQYF. Written as DNA, the CDR3 is TGTGCCAGCAGCCCCAGACGGGGGGGGTACTCCTACGAGCAGTACTTC. The chain employs TRBV3-1 (or the pseudogene TRBV3-2) and TRBJ2-7; 8 nucleotides line up with TRBD2. The CDR3 is 16 residues long. The germline V gene has CDR1 LGHDT and CDR2 YNNKEL (reference sequence). Germline trimming cut 4 bases from V and 0 bases from J; bases unmatched to any gene: 8.

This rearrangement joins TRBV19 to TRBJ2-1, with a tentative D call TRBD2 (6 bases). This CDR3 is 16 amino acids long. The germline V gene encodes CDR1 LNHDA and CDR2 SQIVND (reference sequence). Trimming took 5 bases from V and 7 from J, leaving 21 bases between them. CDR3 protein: CASSARLPGAGNEQFF. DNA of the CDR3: TGTGCCAGTAGTGCCCGACTACCCGGCGCGGGGAATGAGCAGTTCTTC.